Below are 4 T cell receptor beta chains sequenced from a single sample in a study of T cell clonotyping in hematopoietic cell transplantation. Sequencing used immunoSEQ multiplex PCR; TCRdb keeps in-frame clones, though not all of them. The sample shows about 13,000 clones, approximately 80% of them seen only once. Time point noted: recipient sample about 28 days before transplant, after cytoreduction. The sequenced sample was peripheral blood mononuclear cells, obtained before stem cell transplant. The receptors shown here come from a man in his 60s with acute myeloid leukemia. Some clones in this sample may be carry-over from other donors' samples.

The chain employs TRBV5-8 and TRBJ2-5, with 13 bases aligning to TRBD2. V dropped 3 bases and J dropped 2; count of bases not matched to a gene: 4. The CDR3 is 16 amino acids. Germline CDR1 is SGHTS and CDR2 is YDEGEE. CDR3 nucleotides: TGTGCCAGCAGCTCAGGACTAGCGGGGGTGCAAGAGACCCAGTACTTC. Protein: CASSSGLAGVQETQYF.

The chain links TRBV4-1 to TRBJ2-1, with D unclear. The CDR3 runs 17 residues. V lost 0 bases, J lost 4 bases, and 16 bases lay in between. CDR1 is MGHRA, CDR2 YSYEKL, per germline. The CDR3 nucleotides are TGCGCCAGCAGCCAAGATGAAGTAGCCGCCCGGTACAATGAGCAGTTCTTC. Protein product: CASSQDEVAARYNEQFF.

This sequence joins TRBV6-5 and TRBJ1-6, with 8 bases identical to TRBD1. CDR1 is MNHEY, CDR2 SVGAGI, per germline. This CDR3 comprises 15 residues. The V gene end was trimmed by 4 bases and the J gene end by 10 bases; junction bases not matched to a gene: 9. The CDR3 reads CASSFAGGKRSPLHF. DNA for the CDR3: TGTGCCAGCAGTTTCGCAGGGGGCAAGAGATCACCCCTCCACTTT.

The rearrangement uses TRBV2 and TRBJ1-3; the D is unclear. The length of the CDR3 is 12 residues. V was clipped by 7 bases and J by 3 bases, with 7 bases between them. Germline CDR1 SNHLY, CDR2 FYNNEI. For the CDR3, the DNA is TGTGCCAGCAATACAGTTGGAAACACCATATATTTT. As protein: CASNTVGNTIYF.